This TCR beta chain stems from a study of blood T cell repertoires in COVID-19. TCRdb's copy holds only in-frame clones and misses some; the assay was immunoSEQ multiplex PCR. The top ten clones hold approximately 4.9% of a sample with over 40,000 clones, about nine tenths of them seen once. This CDR3 comprises 15 residues. The trim removed 0 bases at V and 1 base at J, leaving 1 base unmatched. Per the germline V gene, CDR1 is SGDLS and CDR2 is YYNGEE. Sequencing was carried out using peripheral blood. The chain is built from TRBV9 and TRBJ2-3; 8 bases agree with TRBD2. The sequence derives from a man between 65 and 85 years old with acute or convalescent COVID-19. CDR3 in amino acids: CASSVVRGGTDTQYF. In DNA form, the CDR3 reads TGTGCCAGCAGCGTAGTGCGGGGGGGCACAGATACGCAGTATTTT.